This T cell receptor (beta chain) appears in the sequencing data of a study of CD4 T cells in relation to SARS-CoV-2 and coronaviruses. Study at large: ViraFEST: roughly ten-day antigen culture of PBMCs, then TCR beta CDR3 sequencing.

As to this clone: Its antigen is unknown.

This CDR3 contains 17 residues. Trimming removed 3 bases at V and 8 bases at J, with 23 bases between. Germline V lookup: CDR1 MDHEN, CDR2 SYDVKM. The table came from immunoSEQ multiplex PCR; TCRdb's copy has only in-frame clones and leaves some out. This sample has around 20,000 clones; 70% to 80% occur once, and the top ten carry around a quarter. Before the COVID-19 pandemic, during about 2011-2019, CD4+ T cells were taken from unexposed donors. After more than eight days of culture, CD4+ T cells were isolated. This TCR came from a human donor in good health. The specimen was CD4+ T cells from PBMCs, cultured in vitro. V usage is TRBV28 and J usage is TRBJ2-1, with D maybe TRBD2 (6 bases). Here the CDR3 reads CASSFMRGGFPTHEQFF. CDR3 in DNA: TGTGCCAGCAGTTTTATGCGGGGCGGATTCCCCACCCATGAGCAGTTCTTC.